This TCR beta chain was recovered during a study of blood T cells in healthy people across ages. As for this clonotype: The antigen is undetermined.

The length of the CDR3 is 14 residues. V was pared by 5 bases and J by 6 bases, with 14 bases between. At least 6 million PBMCs were isolated per sample. Total RNA extracted from each sample amounted to at least 5 micrograms. Study-level results: Long-lived donors exceeded aged donors in naive CD4+ cells and diversity.

Combining a sample-barcoded 5' primer with a J-beta primer mix, a second PCR ran for 7 to 11 cycles. Via MiXCR, TCRdb re-called the 5' RACE reads, giving one row per CDR3 protein. The sample lists about 620,000 distinct CDR3 sequences, 45% to 60% seen once, with approximately 13% in the top ten. Sequenced input: blood. The gene calls are TRBV12-3 or TRBV12-4 and TRBJ2-1, with no clear D. The TCR comes from an elderly woman in good health. DNA of the CDR3: TGTGCCAGCAGTCCCAGGCCCCCCCCCAATGAGCAGTTCTTC. The encoded protein is CASSPRPPPNEQFF.